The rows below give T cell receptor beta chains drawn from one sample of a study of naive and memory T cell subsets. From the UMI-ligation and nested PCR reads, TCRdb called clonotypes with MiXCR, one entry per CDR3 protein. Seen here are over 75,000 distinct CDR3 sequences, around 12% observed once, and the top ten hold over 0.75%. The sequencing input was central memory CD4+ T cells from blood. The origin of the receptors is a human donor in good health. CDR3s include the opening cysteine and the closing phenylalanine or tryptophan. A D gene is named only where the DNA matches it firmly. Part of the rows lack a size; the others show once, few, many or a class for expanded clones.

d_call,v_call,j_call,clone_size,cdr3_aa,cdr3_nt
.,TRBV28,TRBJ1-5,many,CASSLWQVNQPQHF,TGTGCCAGCAGTTTATGGCAGGTCAATCAGCCCCAGCATTTT
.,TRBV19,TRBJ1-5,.,CASSNMSPNQPQHF,TGTGCCAGTAGTAATATGTCACCAAATCAGCCCCAGCATTTT
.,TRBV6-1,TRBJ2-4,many,CASSETGAKNIQYF,TGTGCCAGCAGTGAAACGGGAGCCAAAAACATTCAGTACTTC
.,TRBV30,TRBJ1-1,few,CAWSPLGQGLYTEAFF,TGTGCCTGGTCTCCTCTGGGGCAGGGGTTGTACACTGAAGCTTTCTTT
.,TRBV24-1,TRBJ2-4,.,CATSDSQQGTKNIQYF,TGTGCCACCAGTGATTCCCAGCAGGGAACCAAAAACATTCAGTACTTC
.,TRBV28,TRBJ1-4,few,CASITATNEKLFF,TGTGCCAGCATCACTGCAACTAATGAAAAACTGTTTTTT
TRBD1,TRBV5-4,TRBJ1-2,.,CASCPDREGYGYTF,TGTGCCAGCTGTCCGGACAGGGAAGGCTATGGCTACACCTTC
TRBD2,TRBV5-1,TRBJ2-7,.,CASSLDGSGSISYF,TGCGCCAGCAGCTTGGATGGTAGCGGGAGCATTTCGTACTTC
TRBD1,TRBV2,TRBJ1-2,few,CASSGDSYYGYTF,TGTGCCAGCAGTGGGGACAGTTACTATGGCTACACCTTC
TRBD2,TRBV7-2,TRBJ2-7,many,CASRLGTSAYEQYF,TGTGCCAGCCGACTTGGGACTAGCGCCTACGAGCAGTACTTC
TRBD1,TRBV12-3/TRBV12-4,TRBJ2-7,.,CASNGQGNGGSYEQYF,TGTGCCAGCAACGGACAGGGAAACGGCGGCTCCTACGAGCAGTACTTC
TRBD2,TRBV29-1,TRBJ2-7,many,CSVAPGTSGTYEQYF,TGCAGCGTTGCGCCCGGGACTAGCGGTACCTACGAGCAGTACTTC
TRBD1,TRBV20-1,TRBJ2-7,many,CSAMTGDTYEQYF,TGCAGTGCTATGACAGGGGACACCTACGAGCAGTACTTC
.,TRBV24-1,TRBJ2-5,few,CATSDSSVAGPSETQYF,.
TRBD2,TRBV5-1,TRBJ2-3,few,CASSTDGLAGGWNTQYF,TGCGCCAGCAGCACGGACGGACTAGCGGGAGGCTGGAATACGCAGTATTTT
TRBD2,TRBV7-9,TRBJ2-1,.,CASSRTVLVSGGDEQFF,TGTGCCAGCAGTCGAACTGTACTAGTCTCGGGGGGAGATGAGCAGTTCTTC
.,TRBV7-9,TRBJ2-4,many,CATETKNIQYF,TGTGCCACCGAAACCAAAAACATTCAGTACTTC
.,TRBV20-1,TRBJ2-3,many,CSANVPGLPDTQYF,TGCAGTGCTAACGTCCCGGGACTGCCAGATACGCAGTATTTT
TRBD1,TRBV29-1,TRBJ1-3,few,CSVGQGGPGNTIYF,TGCAGCGTTGGACAGGGAGGTCCTGGAAACACCATATATTTT
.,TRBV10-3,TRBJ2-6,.,CAISDRSLSSGANVLTF,TGTGCCATCAGTGATAGAAGCTTATCGTCTGGGGCCAACGTCCTGACTTTC
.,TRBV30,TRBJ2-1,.,CAWSVGWEQTNEQFF,TGTGCCTGGAGTGTGGGGTGGGAGCAAACCAATGAGCAGTTCTTC
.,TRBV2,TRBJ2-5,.,CASSEFVETQYF,TGTGCCAGCAGTGAGTTCGTAGAGACCCAGTACTTC
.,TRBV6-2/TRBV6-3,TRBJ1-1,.,CASSSTPRTTIIEAFF,TGTGCCAGCAGTTCCACCCCGCGCACTACCATAATTGAAGCTTTCTTT
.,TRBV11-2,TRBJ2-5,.,CASSGDTKETQYF,TGTGCCAGCAGCGGGGACACCAAAGAGACCCAGTACTTC
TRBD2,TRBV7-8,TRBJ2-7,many,CASSLRTLAGVREQYF,TGTGCCAGCAGCTTAAGGACCCTAGCGGGAGTACGCGAGCAGTACTTC
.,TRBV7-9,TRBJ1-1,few,CASSSRERQAFF,TGTGCCAGCAGCTCAAGAGAGAGACAAGCTTTCTTT
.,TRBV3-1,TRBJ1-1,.,CASSQDSRPNTEAFF,TGTGCCAGCAGCCAAGATAGCCGCCCTAACACTGAAGCTTTCTTT
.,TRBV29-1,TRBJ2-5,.,CSVSPQLQETQYF,TGCAGCGTGAGCCCACAGCTTCAAGAGACCCAGTACTTC
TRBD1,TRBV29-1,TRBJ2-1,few,CSVRDRGFSSYNEQFF,TGCAGCGTAAGGGACAGGGGGTTTAGCTCCTACAATGAGCAGTTCTTC
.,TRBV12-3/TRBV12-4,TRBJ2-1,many,CASSIASEDEQFF,TGTGCCAGCAGTATAGCGAGTGAGGATGAGCAGTTCTTC
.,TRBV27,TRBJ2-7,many,CASSKLGRLSSYEQYF,TGTGCCAGCAGCAAACTGGGGCGCCTGAGCTCCTACGAGCAGTACTTC
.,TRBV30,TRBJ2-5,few,CAWSAGQQETQYF,TGTGCCTGGAGTGCCGGGCAGCAAGAGACCCAGTACTTC
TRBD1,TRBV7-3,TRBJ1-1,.,CASSLAGGNTEAFF,TGTGCCAGCAGCTTAGCAGGGGGCAACACTGAAGCTTTCTTT
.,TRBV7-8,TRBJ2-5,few,CASSLVFGFETQYF,TGTGCCAGCAGCTTAGTCTTTGGTTTCGAGACCCAGTACTTC
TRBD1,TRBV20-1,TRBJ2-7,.,CSAPTRTGGSYEQYF,TGCAGTGCTCCCACTCGGACAGGGGGAAGCTACGAGCAGTACTTC
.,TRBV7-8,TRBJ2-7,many,CASSGLSNSYEQYF,TGTGCCAGCAGCGGACTCTCTAACTCCTACGAGCAGTACTTC
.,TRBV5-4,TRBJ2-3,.,CASSGNWTDTQYF,TGTGCCAGCAGCGGAAACTGGACAGATACGCAGTATTTT
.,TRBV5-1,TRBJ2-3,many,CASSLTADTQYF,TGCGCCAGCAGCTTGACAGCAGATACGCAGTATTTT
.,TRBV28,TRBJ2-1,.,CASRKRDRAGEQFF,TGTGCCAGCCGGAAGCGTGACCGGGCCGGTGAGCAGTTCTTC
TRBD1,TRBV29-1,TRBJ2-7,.,CSVRTAPGTASYEQYF,TGCAGCGTCAGAACAGCACCCGGGACAGCGTCTTACGAGCAGTACTTC
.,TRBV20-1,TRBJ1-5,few,CSGVTRRKPQHF,TGCAGTGGAGTAACCCGAAGAAAGCCCCAGCATTTT
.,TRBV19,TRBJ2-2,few,CASRWRTGRLSGELFF,TGTGCCAGTAGATGGAGGACCGGGAGATTAAGCGGGGAGCTGTTTTTT
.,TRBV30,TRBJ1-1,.,CAWSGPPRGTEAFF,TGTGCCTGGAGTGGTCCCCCCAGGGGCACTGAAGCTTTCTTT
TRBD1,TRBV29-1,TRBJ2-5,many,CSAPGTGGETQYF,TGCAGCGCACCAGGGACAGGGGGAGAGACCCAGTACTTC